The clone carrying this T cell receptor (beta chain) was recorded once. The sample originates from a study of OX40 agonist ivuxolimab in advanced cancers. Germline values: CDR1 LNHDA, CDR2 SQIVND (reference sequence). The length of the CDR3 is 15 residues. V gave up 5 bases and J gave up 6 bases, with 16 bases separating them. Libraries were prepared by immunoSEQ multiplex PCR; TCRdb keeps only in-frame clonotypes and omits some of them. The data contain 55,000 to 70,000 clones, roughly 80% of them singletons. The sample consisted of CD4+ or CD8+ T cells sorted from blood, taken in a trial of the OX40 agonist ivuxolimab. The source is an adult with an advanced solid tumor such as melanoma, head and neck, liver or kidney cancer. The chain employs TRBV19 and TRBJ2-2, with D possibly called TRBD1 or TRBD2 (5 bases each). The CDR3 bases are TGTGCCAGTAGTGTTATGGGGACGGTGGCCGGGGAGCTGTTTTTT. Protein product: CASSVMGTVAGELFF.